These 27 T cell receptor beta chains share one sample of origin, sequenced in a study of neurological immune-mediated disorders. TCRdb fed the 5' RACE reads into MiXCR, producing one record per CDR3 protein. The sample shows tens of thousands of distinct CDR3 sequences, roughly 4.5% of them seen only once. Sequenced material: PBMCs. The receptors were sampled from a man aged 30 to 45 with multiple sclerosis.

The table lists this clonotype with many counts. The chain carries TRBV5-1 and TRBJ2-1, with 7 bases identical to TRBD2. This CDR3 is 14 amino acids long. Per germline, CDR1 SGHRS and CDR2 YFSETQ. J gave up 6 bases and V 4 bases, and 7 bases lay outside the gene matches. CDR3 DNA: TGCGCCAGCAGCGGGGACTACGGTGGCAATGAGCAGTTCTTC. This translates into CASSGDYGGNEQFF.

This clonotype was observed many times. J is TRBJ2-2 and V is TRBV3-1, with a weak D call TRBD2 (5 bases). The germline V gene encodes CDR1 LGHDT and CDR2 YNNKEL (reference sequence). Trimming left V 0 bases short and J 9 bases short, with 17 bases between. The CDR3 is 16 residues long. The chain's CDR3 is CASSQDQGLLGRELFF. CDR3 in DNA: TGTGCCAGCAGCCAAGATCAAGGACTCCTCGGTAGGGAGCTGTTTTTT.

This clonotype was observed a few times. The chain is built from TRBV12-3 or TRBV12-4 and TRBJ2-2, with 8 bases lining up with TRBD2. The junction had 13 bases not matched to a gene; V was cut back by 7 bases and J by 9 bases. The CDR3 runs to 15 residues. CDR3 sequence reads: CASTFGAAGARELFF. CDR3 nucleotides: TGTGCCAGCACCTTCGGCGCAGCGGGGGCCCGGGAGCTGTTTTTT.

Many counts were recorded for this clonotype. J is TRBJ1-4 and V is TRBV7-9; perhaps TRBD1 as D (6 bases). V shed 5 bases and J shed 5 bases, with 15 bases lying between them. CDR3 size: 15 residues. The germline V gene has CDR1 SEHNR and CDR2 FQNEAQ (reference sequence). DNA for the CDR3: TGTGCCAGCAGCCGACACGACAGGAAGAATGAAAAACTGTTTTTT. This translates into CASSRHDRKNEKLFF.

This clonotype was observed at least ten times. The CDR3 nucleotides are TGTGCCAGCAGTAGACCTCCAGGGGTTTTTGGGTTTGGCGGGGAGCTGTTTTTT. It codes for CASSRPPGVFGFGGELFF. The V gene is TRBV7-2, the J gene TRBJ2-2; D possibly corresponds to TRBD1 (6 bases). Trimming removed 6 bases from V and 7 bases from J, with 27 bases in between. This CDR3 has 18 residues. Germline V gene data show CDR1 as SGHTA and CDR2 as FQGNSA. Filled out from reference TRBV7-2 and TRBJ2-2, the complete variable domain reads GAGVSQSPSNKVTEKGKDVELRCDPISGHTALYWYRQSLGQGLEFLIYFQGNSAPDKSGLPSDRFSAERTGGSVSTLTIQRTQQEDSAVYLCASSRPPGVFGFGGELFFGEGSRLTVL.

In this sample, this clonotype turned up many times. The genes are TRBV7-9 and TRBJ1-1; D ambiguous. V was shortened by 1 base and J by 8 bases, with 14 bases between the two germline ends. Germline CDR1 SEHNR, CDR2 FQNEAQ (reference sequence). The length of the CDR3 is 14 residues. CDR3: CASSLDAARKEAFF. Here the CDR3 DNA reads TGTGCCAGCAGCTTAGATGCGGCCAGGAAGGAAGCTTTCTTT.

This chain uses TRBV3-1 with TRBJ2-1, with TRBD2 matching 10 bases. Per germline, CDR1 LGHDT and CDR2 YNNKEL (reference sequence). V was pared by 4 bases and J by 4 bases, with 4 bases of the junction left unmatched. The CDR3 contains 15 residues. In nucleotides, the CDR3 is TGTGCCAGCAGCCCTACTAGCGGGGCTTACAATGAGCAGTTCTTC. Amino acid sequence: CASSPTSGAYNEQFF.

The chain combines TRBV7-2 with TRBJ1-1; maybe TRBD1 (5 bases). The CDR3 covers 13 residues. The V end was cut by 4 bases, the J end by 4 bases, with 10 bases between. Per the germline V gene, CDR1 is SGHTA and CDR2 is FQGNSA. CDR3 sequence reads: CASSSAGGTEAFF. The CDR3 bases are TGTGCCAGCAGCTCGGCGGGGGGCACTGAAGCTTTCTTT.

V gene TRBV12-3 or TRBV12-4 combines with J gene TRBJ1-2; D possibly corresponds to TRBD1 (6 bases). The CDR3 runs 15 residues. Deletions cut 1 base from V and 6 bases from J, with 15 bases between. This chain's CDR3 is CASSLVGGRLDGYTF. CDR3 nucleotide sequence: TGTGCCAGCAGTTTAGTCGGGGGGCGTCTGGATGGCTACACCTTC.

The chain employs TRBV7-7 and TRBJ2-5; no clear D. There are 9 residues in the CDR3. Germline lookup yields CDR1 SSHAT and CDR2 FNYEAQ (reference sequence). CDR3 residues: CRTGETQYF. The CDR3 DNA reads TGTCGGACGGGAGAGACCCAGTACTTC. Complete variable domain (other parts from reference TRBV7-7 and TRBJ2-5): GAGVSQSPRYKVTKRGQDVTLRCDPISSHATLYWYQQALGQGPEFLTYFNYEAQPDKSGLPSDRFSAERPEGSISTLTIQRTEQRDSAMYRCRTGETQYFGPGTRLLVL.

The gene calls are TRBV7-9 and TRBJ2-7; 10 bases line up with TRBD1. Germline loops: CDR1 SEHNR, CDR2 FQNEAQ (reference sequence). Losses at the gene ends were 5 bases for V and 3 bases for J; bases not matched to a gene: 7. The CDR3 is 15 residues long. CDR3 coding DNA: TGTGCCAGCAGCCCCCAGGACAGGGGGTACTACGAGCAGTACTTC. Its translation is CASSPQDRGYYEQYF.

This clonotype came up many times. V usage is TRBV20-1 and J usage is TRBJ2-3; D gene ambiguous. Deletions cut 0 bases from V and 4 bases from J, with 5 bases between. The V gene's germline CDR1 is DFQATT and CDR2 SNEGSKA (reference sequence). This CDR3 is built from 12 residues. The CDR3 nucleotides read TGCAGTGCTAGAGACGGCCCAGATACGCAGTATTTT. Encoded protein: CSARDGPDTQYF.

There are many counts of this clonotype. The chain employs TRBV9 and TRBJ2-1; tentative D call: TRBD2 (5 bases). Germline loops: CDR1 SGDLS, CDR2 YYNGEE. With 0 bases removed from V and 1 base from J, the gap between germline ends came to 5 bases. CDR3 length: 14 residues. The CDR3 bases are TGTGCCAGCAGCGTAGCGGGATCCTACAATGAGCAGTTCTTC. It specifies CASSVAGSYNEQFF.

This clonotype was detected ten times or more. CDR3 coding DNA: TGTGCCAGCAGCTGGGGAGGGGGGGGGAGCCAAGAGACCCAGTACTTC. Translation: CASSWGGGGSQETQYF. This sequence joins TRBV7-2 and TRBJ2-5, with D maybe TRBD2 (7 bases). Trimming took 4 bases from V and 1 from J, leaving 16 bases between them. The germline V gene has CDR1 SGHTA and CDR2 FQGNSA. This CDR3 spans 16 amino acids.

This clonotype was counted many times. The junction does not match germline at one end; this may be a read error. The chain combines TRBV5-1 with TRBJ1-6; no reliable D call. CDR1 is SGHRS and CDR2 is YFSETQ in the germline V gene. The CDR3 spans 14 residues. The CDR3 sequence: CASSLGGLDSPLNF. The CDR3 DNA is TGCGCCAGCAGCTTGGGGGGATTGGATTCACCCCTCAACTTT. The full variable domain, rest sourced from reference TRBV5-1 and TRBJ1-6, is KAGVTQTPRYLIKTRGQQVTLSCSPISGHRSVSWYQQTPGQGLQFLFEYFSETQRNKGNFPGRFSGRQFSNSRSEMNVSTLELGDSALYLCASSLGGLDSPLNFGNGTRLTVT.

There are many counts of this clonotype. This sequence joins TRBV5-1 and TRBJ1-1, with 8 positions matching TRBD1. The V gene's germline CDR1 is SGHRS and CDR2 YFSETQ. The V and J ends lost 3 bases and 1 base, in that order; junction bases with no gene match: 2. The CDR3 totals 14 residues. As DNA, the CDR3 is TGCGCCAGCAGCTATGACAGGGGGAACACTGAAGCTTTCTTT. Its translation: CASSYDRGNTEAFF.

There are many counts of this clonotype. The CDR3 protein is CSAERTNIYNEQFF. The CDR3 coding sequence is TGCAGTGCAGAACGGACTAACATTTACAATGAGCAGTTCTTC. The V call is TRBV20-1, the J call TRBJ2-1; a weak D match, TRBD2 (6 bases). V lost 6 bases, J lost 4 bases, and 16 bases lay in between. This CDR3 is built from 14 residues. CDR1 and CDR2 from the germline V gene are DFQATT and SNEGSKA (reference sequence).

This clonotype was found many times. This sequence joins TRBV12-3 or TRBV12-4 and TRBJ1-1, with 12 bases fitting TRBD1. This CDR3 spans 17 amino acids. Germline trimming cut 5 bases from V and 4 bases from J; bases unmatched to any gene: 11. The CDR3 nucleotides are TGTGCCAGCAGTCAACGAAGGGACAGGGGGCTCGGCACTGAAGCTTTCTTT. Its translation: CASSQRRDRGLGTEAFF.

This clonotype was seen a handful of times. CDR3 nucleotide sequence: TGTGCCAGCAGCCGACAGGGGATGGGCTATGGCTACACCTTC. As protein: CASSRQGMGYGYTF. This chain uses TRBV7-2 with TRBJ1-2; 8 bases are shared with TRBD1. This CDR3 is built from 14 residues. Germline values: CDR1 SGHTA, CDR2 FQGNSA. V gave up 5 bases and J gave up 4 bases; unmatched junction bases: 6. The full variable domain, with the rest looked up from reference TRBV7-2 and TRBJ1-2, is GAGVSQSPSNKVTEKGKDVELRCDPISGHTALYWYRQSLGQGLEFLIYFQGNSAPDKSGLPSDRFSAERTGGSVSTLTIQRTQQEDSAVYLCASSRQGMGYGYTFGSGTRLTVV.

Many counts were recorded for this clonotype. The chain links TRBV27 to TRBJ2-7, with TRBD1 matching 9 bases. Trimming removed 3 bases from V and 4 bases from J; junction bases left unmatched: 7. Germline V lookup: CDR1 MNHEY, CDR2 SMNVEV (reference sequence). CDR3 size: 15 residues. Here the CDR3 reads CASSFRGTGRYEQYF. The CDR3 DNA reads TGTGCCAGCAGTTTTCGCGGGACAGGGAGGTACGAGCAGTACTTC.

This clonotype was recorded at least ten times. The chain has TRBV12-3 or TRBV12-4 and TRBJ1-1; unclear D gene. CDR3 length equals 14 residues. V lost 5 bases, J lost 4 bases, and 14 bases lay in between. The chain's CDR3 is CASSRTLVPTEAFF. Written as DNA, the CDR3 is TGTGCCAGCAGTCGGACCCTCGTTCCCACTGAAGCTTTCTTT.

This clonotype occurred many times. CDR3 DNA sequence: TGTGCCAGCAGCTTTAAGACAGGGGTAGACATTCAGTACTTC. Translation gives CASSFKTGVDIQYF. The rearrangement links TRBV7-2 to TRBJ2-4; 8 bases fit TRBD1. The V gene's germline CDR1 is SGHTA and CDR2 FQGNSA. This CDR3 spans 14 amino acids. Losses at the gene ends were 3 bases for V and 8 bases for J; bases not matched to a gene: 6.

This clonotype was seen a few times. The chain uses TRBV20-1 and TRBJ2-7; D is uncertain. CDR1 and CDR2 from the germline V gene are DFQATT and SNEGSKA (reference sequence). The CDR3 length is 12 residues. The ends were cut back, 1 base at V and 5 bases at J, with 9 bases in the middle. CDR3 in DNA: TGCAGTGCTAGAGGAAGGGTGGACGAGCAGTACTTC. The encoded protein is CSARGRVDEQYF.

This clonotype has a count of ten or more. The chain couples TRBV5-1 to TRBJ2-3; D is undetermined. Germline V gene sequence: CDR1 SGHRS, CDR2 YFSETQ. V was clipped by 1 base and J by 0 bases, with 15 bases between them. The CDR3 is made up of 17 amino acids. The CDR3 reads CASSLTGNPTSTDTQYF. For the CDR3, the DNA is TGCGCCAGCAGCTTGACCGGCAATCCGACTAGCACAGATACGCAGTATTTT.

This clonotype appeared many times. This chain's CDR3 is CSVERDGIGYTF. The CDR3 region has the DNA TGCAGCGTTGAACGGGACGGAATTGGCTACACCTTC. The chain uses TRBV29-1 and TRBJ1-2, with D possibly TRBD1 on 5 matching bases. The CDR3 contains 12 residues. The V gene lost 2 bases and the J gene lost 7 bases, with 11 bases spanning the gap. CDR1 SQVTM and CDR2 ANQGSEA come from the germline V gene.

This clonotype was counted ten times or more. The V gene is TRBV10-3, the J gene TRBJ1-1; 9 bases match TRBD1. V lost 6 bases and J lost 2; bases outside the gene matches: 13. This CDR3 comprises 17 residues. Germline CDR1 is ENHRY and CDR2 is SYGVKD. CDR3 residues: CAIRTGGLGQGNTEAFF. DNA of the CDR3: TGTGCCATCAGAACTGGTGGGTTGGGACAGGGCAACACTGAAGCTTTCTTT.

The table lists this clonotype with many counts. The chain carries TRBV4-1 and TRBJ2-1, with TRBD2 matching over 12 bases. The CDR3 extends over 17 amino acids. V shed 0 bases and J 5 bases; nucleotides not matched to a gene: 5. CDR1 and CDR2 from the germline V gene are MGHRA and YSYEKL. The CDR3 DNA reads as TGCGCCAGCAGCCAAGAGGGGTCTAGCGGGGGGGACAATGAGCAGTTCTTC. Amino acid sequence: CASSQEGSSGGDNEQFF.